Shown below are 21 T cell receptor beta chains from a single sample sequenced in a study of blood T cell repertoires in COVID-19 (dated by TCRdb to 2018 to 2020). Receptor libraries were prepared by the immunoSEQ multiplex PCR assay. The table comes from immuneACCESS by way of TCRdb, which keeps in-frame sequences with V and J called. Part of the clones is missing from these tables; in studies checked, under half for an unresolved V gene and the rest for unknown reasons. Within this sample are approximately 490,000 clones, with 87% of them counted one time only. The top ten hold around 0.7% of the sample. Specimen: PBMCs or T cells enriched from blood (not recorded which). These receptors were obtained from a woman aged 18-35 years who had recovered from COVID-19.

The V call is TRBV28, the J call TRBJ1-5; D is undetermined. V lost 7 bases to trimming and J lost 1 base, with 11 bases between them. CDR3 length equals 14 residues. Germline V gene lookup returns CDR1 MDHEN and CDR2 SYDVKM. The CDR3 is CASTGVQSNQPQHF. The CDR3 DNA sequence: TGTGCCAGCACGGGAGTTCAGAGCAATCAGCCCCAGCATTTT.

The chain couples TRBV28 to TRBJ2-3; D is perhaps TRBD1 (5 bases). Trimming removed 6 bases from V and 0 bases from J, with 10 bases in between. The germline CDR1 and CDR2 sequences are MDHEN and SYDVKM. CDR3 length: 14 residues. Here the CDR3 reads CASSADTSTDTQYF. The CDR3 DNA follows: TGTGCCAGCAGCGCGGACACAAGCACAGATACGCAGTATTTT.

The chain is built from TRBV18 and TRBJ2-3; D uncertain. With 0 bases removed from V and 4 bases from J, the gap between germline ends came to 11 bases. Germline CDR1 and CDR2: KGHSH and LQKENI. This CDR3 region has 15 residues. CDR3 nucleotides: TGTGCCAGCTCACCACCGTTCGAGGCCCCAGATACGCAGTATTTT. Protein: CASSPPFEAPDTQYF.

CDR3 protein: CASSGLAMFTDTQYF. The CDR3 DNA follows: TGTGCCAGCAGTGGGCTAGCGATGTTCACAGATACGCAGTATTTT. V and J are TRBV2 and TRBJ2-3; weak D call: TRBD2 (6 bases). V lost 4 bases to trimming and J lost 2 bases, with 13 bases between them. Germline V lookup: CDR1 SNHLY, CDR2 FYNNEI. CDR3 length: 15 amino acids.

In the case of this clone: The same CDR3 can be traced to other DNA sequences in this sample. The chain employs TRBV5-1 and TRBJ2-5; D possibly corresponds to TRBD1 (6 bases). The CDR3 runs to 15 residues. Per the germline V gene, CDR1 is SGHRS and CDR2 is YFSETQ. V lost 0 bases, J lost 2 bases, and 11 bases lay in between. CDR3 sequence: CASSLAGTGQETQYF. In DNA form, the CDR3 reads TGCGCCAGCAGCTTGGCTGGTACAGGGCAAGAGACCCAGTACTTC. Filled out from reference TRBV5-1 and TRBJ2-5, the complete variable domain reads KAGVTQTPRYLIKTRGQQVTLSCSPISGHRSVSWYQQTPGQGLQFLFEYFSETQRNKGNFPGRFSGRQFSNSRSEMNVSTLELGDSALYLCASSLAGTGQETQYFGPGTRLLVL.

The V call is TRBV9, the J call TRBJ1-2; D remains ambiguous. V was cut by 4 bases and J by 2 bases, with 9 bases left in between. The germline CDR1 and CDR2 sequences are SGDLS and YYNGEE. CDR3 length: 13 amino acids. CDR3 in DNA: TGTGCCAGCAGCCTTACTACGAACTATGGCTACACCTTC. Its protein is CASSLTTNYGYTF.

The chain uses TRBV4-1 and TRBJ1-6, with D perhaps matching TRBD1 (6 bases). This CDR3 has 15 residues. V was clipped by 0 bases and J by 9 bases, with 12 bases between them. CDR1 and CDR2 from the germline V gene are MGHRA and YSYEKL. The chain's CDR3 is CASSQEGGGGSPLHF. DNA of the CDR3: TGCGCCAGCAGCCAAGAAGGGGGGGGTGGTTCACCCCTCCACTTT.

This clone has only one observation. The chain uses TRBV5-4 and TRBJ1-3, with 8 bases that match TRBD1. Germline CDR1 reads SGHNT; CDR2 reads YYREEE (reference sequence). The CDR3 spans 16 residues. Germline trimming cut 4 bases from V and 8 bases from J; bases unmatched to any gene: 14. This CDR3 reads CASSAEKQGGIDTIYF. In DNA, the CDR3 is TGTGCCAGCAGCGCTGAGAAACAGGGGGGTATAGACACCATATATTTT.

This chain connects TRBV5-1 to TRBJ1-1; D may be TRBD1 (5 bases). Trimming took off 4 bases at V and 4 bases at J, with 14 bases between the two ends. Germline CDR1 is SGHRS and CDR2 is YFSETQ. The CDR3 covers 14 residues. The CDR3 DNA reads TGCGCCAGCAGCCCGTTGGGGGGTAGCACTGAAGCTTTCTTT. This translates into CASSPLGGSTEAFF.

The gene calls are TRBV2 and TRBJ1-2; the D is unclear. The CDR3 has 13 residues. Germline CDR1 is SNHLY and CDR2 is FYNNEI. Trimming removed 4 bases at V and 5 bases at J, with 11 bases between. The CDR3 is CASSAGSGYGYTF. For the CDR3, the DNA is TGTGCCAGCAGTGCCGGCAGCGGATATGGCTACACCTTC.

The chain joins TRBV19 to TRBJ1-2; TRBD1 is a possible D gene (6 bases). V was trimmed by 5 bases and J by 4 bases, leaving 17 bases between them. The germline CDR1 and CDR2 sequences are LNHDA and SQIVND (reference sequence). This CDR3 is built from 15 residues. CDR3 residues: CASSGDRQATYGYTF. The CDR3 DNA sequence: TGTGCCAGTAGTGGGGATAGACAGGCGACCTATGGCTACACCTTC. Supplemented by reference TRBV19 and TRBJ1-2, the full variable domain reads DGGITQSPKYLFRKEGQNVTLSCEQNLNHDAMYWYRQDPGQGLRLIYYSQIVNDFQKGDIAEGYSVSREKKESFPLTVTSAQKNPTAFYLCASSGDRQATYGYTFGSGTRLTVV.

V gene TRBV28 combines with J gene TRBJ1-2; a weak D match, TRBD1 (6 bases). Germline V CDR1 and CDR2: MDHEN, SYDVKM. The CDR3 length is 13 residues. V lost 8 bases to trimming and J lost 0 bases, with 10 bases between them. The DNA for the CDR3 is TGTGCCAGCCGTGGGACAACTAACTATGGCTACACCTTC. Encoded protein: CASRGTTNYGYTF.

V usage is TRBV11-2 and J usage is TRBJ2-7, with no clear D. Trimming left V 2 bases short and J 2 bases short, with 25 bases between. The CDR3 runs to 19 residues. The germline V gene encodes CDR1 SGHAT and CDR2 FQNNGV. CDR3 bases: TGTGCCAGCAGCTTAAGGTCCAGTCGGCAGGTGGTCAGCACCTACGAGCAGTACTTC. Amino acids: CASSLRSSRQVVSTYEQYF.

The chain is built from TRBV3-1 (or the pseudogene TRBV3-2) and TRBJ1-2; D perhaps matches TRBD1 (5 bases). V was cut by 0 bases and J by 6 bases, with 11 bases left in between. CDR3 length: 14 residues. From germline, CDR1 is LGHDT and CDR2 YNNKEL (reference sequence). CDR3 nucleotides: TGTGCCAGCAGCCAAGATCAAGGGGAAGATGGCTACACCTTC. Protein: CASSQDQGEDGYTF.

The chain is built from TRBV7-9 and TRBJ2-2; D ambiguous. The CDR3 loop spans 14 amino acids. Germline-derived CDR1 and CDR2 are SEHNR and FQNEAQ (reference sequence). V was cut by 2 bases and J by 7 bases, with 11 bases left in between. DNA of the CDR3: TGTGCCAGCAGCTTAAGCGTAGATGGCGGGGAGCTGTTTTTT. Its translation: CASSLSVDGGELFF.

The chain couples TRBV7-8 to TRBJ1-1; D is ambiguous. The V and J ends lost 1 base and 6 bases respectively, with 9 bases between them. Per the germline V gene, CDR1 is SGHVS and CDR2 is FQNEAQ. This CDR3 comprises 13 residues. CDR3 in amino acids: CASSLDGSSEAFF. The CDR3 DNA sequence: TGTGCCAGCAGCTTAGATGGCTCCTCTGAAGCTTTCTTT.

The rearrangement uses TRBV30 and TRBJ2-2; 12 nucleotides line up with TRBD2. This CDR3 region has 14 residues. V shed 7 bases, J shed 8 bases, and the junction held 8 bases outside the gene matches. Germline-derived CDR1 and CDR2 are GTSNPN and SVGIG (reference sequence). CDR3 region: CASGPTSGGGELFF. CDR3 bases: TGTGCCTCCGGACCGACTAGCGGGGGAGGGGAGCTGTTTTTT.

This clone was counted at least ten times. The chain is built from TRBV2 and TRBJ2-3, with a weak D call TRBD1 (6 bases). The CDR3 spans 16 residues. Germline V gives CDR1 SNHLY, CDR2 FYNNEI. V lost 4 bases and J lost 2, with 16 bases in between. The CDR3 DNA is TGTGCCAGCAGTGCGCCAGGGGTGACCAACACAGATACGCAGTATTTT. Translation gives CASSAPGVTNTDTQYF.

V is TRBV7-2 and J is TRBJ1-3; maybe TRBD1 (6 bases). The V and J ends lost 5 bases and 0 bases respectively, with 17 bases between them. The CDR3 sequence is 17 residues long. CDR1 is SGHTA and CDR2 is FQGNSA in the germline V gene. The CDR3 DNA follows: TGTGCCAGCAGCCTTTATTCAAAGGACAGCTCTGGAAACACCATATATTTT. Amino acid sequence: CASSLYSKDSSGNTIYF. Variable domain in full (rest from reference TRBV7-2 and TRBJ1-3): GAGVSQSPSNKVTEKGKDVELRCDPISGHTALYWYRQSLGQGLEFLIYFQGNSAPDKSGLPSDRFSAERTGGSVSTLTIQRTQQEDSAVYLCASSLYSKDSSGNTIYFGEGSWLTVV.

The chain recombines TRBV19 with TRBJ1-2; the D gene is possibly TRBD1 (6 bases). V was shortened by 8 bases and J by 4 bases, with 20 bases between the two germline ends. CDR3 length: 15 amino acids. Germline values: CDR1 LNHDA, CDR2 SQIVND (reference sequence). In DNA form, the CDR3 reads TGTGCCAGTTGTACCTGGACAGACCAAAGCTATGGCTACACCTTC. It codes for CASCTWTDQSYGYTF.

The chain has TRBV30 and TRBJ1-4; TRBD1 aligns across 11 bases. V trimming: 3 bases; J trimming: 9 bases; junction bases outside the gene matches: 3. Germline CDR1 GTSNPN, CDR2 SVGIG (reference sequence). The CDR3 has 13 residues. This chain's CDR3 is CAWRRTGGQKLFF. For the CDR3, the DNA is TGTGCCTGGAGAAGGACAGGGGGCCAAAAACTGTTTTTT.